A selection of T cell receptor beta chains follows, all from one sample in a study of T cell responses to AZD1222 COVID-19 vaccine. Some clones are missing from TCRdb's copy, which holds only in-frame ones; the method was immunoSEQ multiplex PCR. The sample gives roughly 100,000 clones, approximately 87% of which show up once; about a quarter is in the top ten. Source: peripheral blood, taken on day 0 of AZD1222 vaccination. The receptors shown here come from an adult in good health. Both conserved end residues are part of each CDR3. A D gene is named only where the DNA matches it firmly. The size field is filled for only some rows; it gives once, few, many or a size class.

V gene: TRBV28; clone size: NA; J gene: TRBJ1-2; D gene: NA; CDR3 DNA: TGTGCCAGCAGTTTAAACACAGGGACCTATGGCTACACCTTC; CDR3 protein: CASSLNTGTYGYTF
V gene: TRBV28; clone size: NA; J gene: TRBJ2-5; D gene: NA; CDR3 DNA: TGTGCCAGCAGTTTAACTAGCCGGGAGACCCAGTACTTC; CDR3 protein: CASSLTSRETQYF
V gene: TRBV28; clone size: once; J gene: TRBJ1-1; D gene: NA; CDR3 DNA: TGTGCCAGCAGCACAGGACTCACTGAAGCTTTCTTT; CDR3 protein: CASSTGLTEAFF
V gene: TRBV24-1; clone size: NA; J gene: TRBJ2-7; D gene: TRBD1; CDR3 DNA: TGTGCCACCAGTGAGCTCCGGGACAGATCCTACGAGCAGTACTTC; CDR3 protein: CATSELRDRSYEQYF
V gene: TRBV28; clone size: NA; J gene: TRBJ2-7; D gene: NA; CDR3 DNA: TGTGCCAGCAGTTTACAGGGCTACGAGCAGTACTTC; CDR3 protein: CASSLQGYEQYF
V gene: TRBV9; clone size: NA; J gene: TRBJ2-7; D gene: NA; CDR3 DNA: TGTGCCAGCAGCGCCAGTGAGGACGCCACCTACGAGCAGTACTTC; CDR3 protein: CASSASEDATYEQYF
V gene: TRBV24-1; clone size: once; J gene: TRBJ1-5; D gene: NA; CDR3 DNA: TGTGCCACCAGTGAGGCCGGACAGACTAGCAATCAGCCCCAGCATTTT; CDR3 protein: CATSEAGQTSNQPQHF
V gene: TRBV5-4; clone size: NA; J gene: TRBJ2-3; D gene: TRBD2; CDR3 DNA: TGTGCCAGCAGGATGGCGGGGGTATCTAGCACAGATACGCAGTATTTT; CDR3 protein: CASRMAGVSSTDTQYF
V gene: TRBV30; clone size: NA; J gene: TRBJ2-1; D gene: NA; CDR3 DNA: TGTGCCTGGAGTGTTCGCAGGGACAATGAGCAGTTCTTC; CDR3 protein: CAWSVRRDNEQFF
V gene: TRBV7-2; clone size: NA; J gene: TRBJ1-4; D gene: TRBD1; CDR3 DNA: TGTGCCAGCAGCCCCCGGACAGGGAAAGGTGAAAAACTGTTTTTT; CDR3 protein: CASSPRTGKGEKLFF
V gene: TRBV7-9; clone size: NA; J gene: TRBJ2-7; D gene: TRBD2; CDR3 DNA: TGTGCCAGCAGCACTAGCGGTTCACGGGAGCAGTACTTC; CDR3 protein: CASSTSGSREQYF
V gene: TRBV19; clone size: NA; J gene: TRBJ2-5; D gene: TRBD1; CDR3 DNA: TGTGCCAGTAGTCCCGGACAGGGGAGGGCGACCCAGTACTTC; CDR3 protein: CASSPGQGRATQYF
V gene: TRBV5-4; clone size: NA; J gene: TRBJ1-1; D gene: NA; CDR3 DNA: TGTGCCAGCAGCTTGACTGCGGGGATGAACACTGAAGCTTTCTTT; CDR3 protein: CASSLTAGMNTEAFF
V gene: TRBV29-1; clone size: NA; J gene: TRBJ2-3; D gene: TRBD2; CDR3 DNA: TGCAGCGCGGGGACTAGCGGCACAGATACGCAGTATTTT; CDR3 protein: CSAGTSGTDTQYF
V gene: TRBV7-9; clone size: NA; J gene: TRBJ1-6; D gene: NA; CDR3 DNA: TGTGCCAGCAGCTTAGCGCAACGGGGAAATTCACCCCTCCACTTT; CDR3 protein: CASSLAQRGNSPLHF
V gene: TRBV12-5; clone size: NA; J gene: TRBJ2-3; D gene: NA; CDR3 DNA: TGTGCTAGTGGTTTGGTACTGTGGGGACGTAGCACAGATACGCAGTATTTT; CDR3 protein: CASGLVLWGRSTDTQYF
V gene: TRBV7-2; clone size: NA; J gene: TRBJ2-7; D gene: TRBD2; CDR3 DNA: TGTGCCAGCAGTGTTGGGACTAGCGGGTTGGGGAGCTCCTACGAGCAGTACTTC; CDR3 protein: CASSVGTSGLGSSYEQYF
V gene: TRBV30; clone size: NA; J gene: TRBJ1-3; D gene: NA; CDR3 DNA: TGTGCCTGGAGTGACGACAGGGGAAACACCATATATTTT; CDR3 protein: CAWSDDRGNTIYF
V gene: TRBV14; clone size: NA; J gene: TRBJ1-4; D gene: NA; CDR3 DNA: TGTGCCAGCAGCCAAGATCTGGATTCGAGGGGTAATGAAAAACTGTTTTTT; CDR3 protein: CASSQDLDSRGNEKLFF
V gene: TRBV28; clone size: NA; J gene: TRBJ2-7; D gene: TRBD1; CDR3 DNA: TGTGCCAGCCTGAGGGAGGCGGGCAGGGGGCGCGAGCAGTACTTC; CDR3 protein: CASLREAGRGREQYF
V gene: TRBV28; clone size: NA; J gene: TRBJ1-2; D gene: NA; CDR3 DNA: TGTGCCAGCAGTCCAGCTACTCCGGGCAACCATGGCTACACCTTC; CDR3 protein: CASSPATPGNHGYTF
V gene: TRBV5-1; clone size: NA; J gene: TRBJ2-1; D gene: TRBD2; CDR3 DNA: TGCGCCAGCAGCTGGACTAGCGGGAGAGCGGGGTACAATGAGCAGTTCTTC; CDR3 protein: CASSWTSGRAGYNEQFF
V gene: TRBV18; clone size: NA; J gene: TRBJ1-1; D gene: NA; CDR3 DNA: TGTGCCAGCTCACCCGACGGGGGGAGGACTGAAGCTTTCTTT; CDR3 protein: CASSPDGGRTEAFF
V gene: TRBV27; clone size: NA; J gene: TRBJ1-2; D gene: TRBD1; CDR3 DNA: TGTGCCAGCAGTTTAGGGATGGAGGGGGCAGGGTATGGCTACACCTTC; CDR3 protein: CASSLGMEGAGYGYTF
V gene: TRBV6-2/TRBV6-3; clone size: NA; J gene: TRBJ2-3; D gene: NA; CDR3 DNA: TGTGCCAGCAGTTACTCCCCGGCAGATACGCAGTATTTT; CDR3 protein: CASSYSPADTQYF
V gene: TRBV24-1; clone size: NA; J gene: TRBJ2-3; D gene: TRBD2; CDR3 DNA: TGTGCCACCAGTGACGAGACTAGCGGGAGGGCCACGCGGACGCAGTATTTT; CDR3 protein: CATSDETSGRATRTQYF
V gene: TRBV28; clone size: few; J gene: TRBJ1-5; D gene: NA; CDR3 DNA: TGTGCCAACCGCCCGGCAGGGGAGGGTCAGCCCCAGCATTTT; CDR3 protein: CANRPAGEGQPQHF
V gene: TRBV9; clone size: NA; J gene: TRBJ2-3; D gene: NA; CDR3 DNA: TGTGCCAGCAGCGTAGGCCAGAGGGACACAGATACGCAGTATTTT; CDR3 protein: CASSVGQRDTDTQYF
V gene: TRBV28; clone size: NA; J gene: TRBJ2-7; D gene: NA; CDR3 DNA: TGTGCCAGCAGAGACGGGACAAACTACGAGCAGTACTTC; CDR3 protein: CASRDGTNYEQYF
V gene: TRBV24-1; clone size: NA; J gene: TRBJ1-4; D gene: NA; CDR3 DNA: TGTGCCACCAGTGATGGCGGACAGTCAACTAATGAAAAACTGTTTTTT; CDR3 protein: CATSDGGQSTNEKLFF
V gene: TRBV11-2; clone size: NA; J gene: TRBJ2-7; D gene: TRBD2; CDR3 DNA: TGTGCCAGCAGCTCACTCGACCGGGGCCCGGGGGGCGAGCAGTACTTC; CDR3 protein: CASSSLDRGPGGEQYF
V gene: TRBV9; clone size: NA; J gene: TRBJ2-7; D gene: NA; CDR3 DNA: TGTGCCAGCAGCCCCCTTCCAGGCGGAACATCCTACGAGCAGTACTTC; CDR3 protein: CASSPLPGGTSYEQYF
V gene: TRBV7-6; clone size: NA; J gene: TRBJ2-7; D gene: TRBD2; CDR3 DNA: TGTGCCAGCAGCTTTAGGGGGACTAGCGGGAGGAGCGAGCAGTACTTC; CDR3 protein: CASSFRGTSGRSEQYF
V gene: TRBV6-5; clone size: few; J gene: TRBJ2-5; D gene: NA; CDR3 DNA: TGTGCCAGCAGTCATCGACAGGTCCAAGAGACCCAGTACTTC; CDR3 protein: CASSHRQVQETQYF
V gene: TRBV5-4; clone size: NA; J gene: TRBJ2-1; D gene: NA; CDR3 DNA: TGTGCCAGCAGCTTGGTTGTAGCGGACAATGAGCAGTTCTTC; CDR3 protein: CASSLVVADNEQFF
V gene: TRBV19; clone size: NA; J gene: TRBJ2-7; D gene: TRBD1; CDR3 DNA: TGTGCCAGTAGTCCGGGACAGGTCTCCTACGAGCAGTACTTC; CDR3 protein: CASSPGQVSYEQYF
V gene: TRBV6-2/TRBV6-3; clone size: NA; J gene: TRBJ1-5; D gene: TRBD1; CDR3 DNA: TGTGCCAGCAGCCGAGACAGGGTGAATCAGCCCCAGCATTTT; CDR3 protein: CASSRDRVNQPQHF